What follows are 19 T cell receptor beta chains derived from one specimen sequenced in a study of beta chain features in type 1 diabetes. Expressed TCRB transcripts were sequenced, since all the RNA that had been isolated was reverse transcribed. TCRdb's table, derived via immunoSEQ multiplex PCR, lists solely in-frame clones and lacks some. The sample shows 350,000 to 450,000 clones, approximately 14% of them seen only once. Sequencing was carried out using naive CD4+ T cells from blood. These receptors all stem from a young man in good health.

V is TRBV6-1 and J is TRBJ2-5; D is unclear. Germline V gene sequence: CDR1 MNHNS, CDR2 SASEGT. This CDR3 comprises 12 residues. Trimming took 9 bases from V and 7 from J, leaving 15 bases between them. The CDR3 sequence: CASSPLVRTQYF. CDR3 in DNA: TGTGCCAGTTCCCCACTCGTCCGGACCCAGTACTTC.

A few counts support this clone. The chain joins TRBV14 to TRBJ2-1; D remains unclear. Trimming took 3 bases from V and 7 from J, leaving 10 bases between them. The CDR3 sequence is 13 residues long. Germline-derived CDR1 and CDR2 are SGHDN and FVKESK. For the CDR3, the DNA is TGTGCCAGCAGCCATTTTGGGTCTAATGAGCAGTTCTTC. Its protein product is CASSHFGSNEQFF.

The chain combines TRBV25-1 with TRBJ1-1, with 7 bases aligning to TRBD1. Unmatched junction bases numbered 11, after V lost 8 bases and J lost 2 bases. The germline gives CDR1 MGHDK, CDR2 SYGVNS. This CDR3 has 15 amino acids. This CDR3 reads CASGQTGILNTEAFF. In nucleotides, the CDR3 is TGTGCCAGCGGCCAGACAGGGATACTAAACACTGAAGCTTTCTTT.

This sequence joins TRBV11-2 and TRBJ2-7; D is undetermined. The CDR3 is 13 amino acids. Germline lookup yields CDR1 SGHAT and CDR2 FQNNGV. Deletions cut 0 bases from V and 2 bases from J, with 5 bases between. This chain's CDR3 is CASSLDFAYEQYF. The CDR3 DNA sequence: TGTGCCAGCAGCTTAGATTTTGCCTACGAGCAGTACTTC. The full variable domain, in which reference TRBV11-2 and TRBJ2-7 provide the parts outside the CDR3, is EAGVAQSPRYKIIEKRQSVAFWCNPISGHATLYWYQQILGQGPKLLIQFQNNGVVDDSQLPKDRFSAERLKGVDSTLKIQPAKLEDSAVYLCASSLDFAYEQYFGPGTRLTVT.

J is TRBJ2-7 and V is TRBV11-1; a weak D match, TRBD1 (6 bases). This CDR3 is 15 amino acids long. The germline gives CDR1 SGHAT, CDR2 FQDESV (reference sequence). Trimming took off 5 bases at V and 6 bases at J, with 20 bases between the two ends. For the CDR3, the DNA is TGTGCCAGCAGCGTACAGGGAAATGGGAATTTCGAGCAGTACGTC. Translation gives CASSVQGNGNFEQYV.

The CDR3 DNA reads as TGCGCCAGCAGCTCGGATGGTCTCTCTGGAAACACCATATATTTT. It yields the protein CASSSDGLSGNTIYF. The chain joins TRBV4-1 to TRBJ1-3, with D uncertain. The V and J ends lost 5 bases and 0 bases respectively, with 11 bases between them. Germline V gives CDR1 MGHRA, CDR2 YSYEKL. This CDR3 region has 15 residues.

This clone was detected only a few times. Within the sample, other DNA sequences also encode this same CDR3. The CDR3 spells CASSPRTSVQETQYF. The CDR3 bases are TGTGCCAGCAGCCCGCGGACTAGCGTCCAAGAGACCCAGTACTTC. The chain carries TRBV7-9 and TRBJ2-5, with 9 bases matching TRBD2. With 5 bases clipped from V and 1 base from J, the junction kept 5 bases outside the gene matches. The CDR3 extends over 15 amino acids. Germline V gene lookup returns CDR1 SEHNR and CDR2 FQNEAQ (reference sequence). The variable domain in full, with the rest retrieved from reference TRBV7-9 and TRBJ2-5, is DTGVSQNPRHKITKRGQNVTFRCDPISEHNRLYWYRQTLGQGPEFLTYFQNEAQLEKSRLLSDRFSAERPKGSFSTLEIQRTEQGDSAMYLCASSPRTSVQETQYFGPGTRLLVL.

On this clone itself: One end of the junction does not line up with germline, which may come from a read error. The rearrangement links TRBV4-3 to TRBJ2-3; 11 bases agree with TRBD2. Germline assignment: CDR1 LGHNA and CDR2 YSLEER. There are 16 residues in the CDR3. CDR3 bases: TGCGCCAGCAGACAAGATCTTCTAGCGGGAGGCGATACGCAGTATTTT. Translating it yields CASRQDLLAGGDTQYF.

The chain recombines TRBV7-9 with TRBJ2-1; D is possibly TRBD2 (6 bases). The germline CDR1 and CDR2 sequences are SEHNR and FQNEAQ (reference sequence). V lost 2 bases and J lost 1, with 9 bases in between. The length of the CDR3 is 15 residues. The CDR3 is CASSLRDSSYNEQFF. As DNA, the CDR3 is TGTGCCAGCAGCTTAAGGGACTCTTCCTACAATGAGCAGTTCTTC.

This clone was observed a few times. J is TRBJ2-1 and V is TRBV7-2; 10 bases map to TRBD2. Germline CDR1 reads SGHTA; CDR2 reads FQGNSA. The V and J ends lost 1 base and 0 bases, in that order; junction bases with no gene match: 9. The CDR3 contains 19 residues. The CDR3 loop reads CASSLVAGGPRSSYNEQFF. DNA of the CDR3: TGTGCCAGCAGCTTAGTAGCGGGGGGTCCCCGGAGCTCCTACAATGAGCAGTTCTTC.

The chain couples TRBV6-1 to TRBJ2-1; tentative D call: TRBD2 (6 bases). CDR3 length: 13 residues. The ends were cut back, 4 bases at V and 6 bases at J, with 10 bases in the middle. The germline gives CDR1 MNHNS, CDR2 SASEGT. The CDR3 region is CASSGTIRNEQFF. CDR3 bases: TGTGCCAGCAGTGGGACTATCCGCAATGAGCAGTTCTTC.

The CDR3 loop is CASSPMTSFGEQYV. In nucleotides, the CDR3 is TGTGCCAGCAGCCCGATGACTAGCTTTGGCGAGCAGTACGTC. This sequence joins TRBV11-2 and TRBJ2-7; TRBD2 matches at 7 bases. Germline trimming cut 5 bases from V and 6 bases from J; bases unmatched to any gene: 10. Germline CDR1 is SGHAT and CDR2 is FQNNGV. This CDR3 has 14 amino acids.

The V gene is TRBV29-1, the J gene TRBJ1-4, with D possibly being TRBD1 (5 bases). CDR1 is SQVTM, CDR2 ANQGSEA, per germline. Trimming cost V 6 bases and J 11 bases, with 19 bases left between them. The CDR3 runs to 13 residues. The DNA for the CDR3 is TGCAGCGTCGCCGACAGATGGGATGGCAAACTGTTTTTT. This gives the protein CSVADRWDGKLFF.

For the CDR3, the DNA is TGTGCCAGCAGCCTCGACTCCTCTGGAAATTATGGCTACACCTTC. The encoded protein is CASSLDSSGNYGYTF. This chain connects TRBV7-2 to TRBJ1-2; D not certain. There are 15 residues in the CDR3. The germline V gene has CDR1 SGHTA and CDR2 FQGNSA. V lost 5 bases and J lost 5, with 18 bases in between.

The rearrangement joins TRBV7-9 to TRBJ2-1; the D gene is possibly TRBD1 (5 bases). Germline CDR1 and CDR2: SEHNR and FQNEAQ (reference sequence). CDR3 length: 14 residues. The V and J ends lost 1 base and 5 bases respectively, with 9 bases between them. This chain's CDR3 is CASSLEAGNNEQFF. The CDR3, as DNA: TGTGCCAGCAGCTTAGAGGCAGGGAACAATGAGCAGTTCTTC.

This clone was picked up a small number of times. This rearrangement joins TRBV7-9 to TRBJ2-3; the D is unclear. This CDR3 region has 13 residues. Germline CDR1 SEHNR, CDR2 FQNEAQ (reference sequence). V shed 1 base and J shed 7 bases, with 9 bases lying between them. This chain's CDR3 is CASSLDSTNTQYF. The DNA of the CDR3 is TGTGCCAGCAGCTTAGATTCAACGAATACGCAGTATTTT. Based on the CDR3 plus reference TRBV7-9 and TRBJ2-3, the full variable domain is DTGVSQNPRHKITKRGQNVTFRCDPISEHNRLYWYRQTLGQGPEFLTYFQNEAQLEKSRLLSDRFSAERPKGSFSTLEIQRTEQGDSAMYLCASSLDSTNTQYFGPGTRLTVL.

Only a few counts were recorded for this clone. This rearrangement joins TRBV5-1 to TRBJ2-3; D unclear. V was clipped by 5 bases and J by 4 bases, with 11 bases between them. The CDR3 runs to 13 residues. The germline gives CDR1 SGHRS, CDR2 YFSETQ. In DNA, the CDR3 is TGCGCCAGCAGTTTCGACGCAGCAGATACGCAGTATTTT. Residues: CASSFDAADTQYF. The full variable domain, with the rest looked up from reference TRBV5-1 and TRBJ2-3, is KAGVTQTPRYLIKTRGQQVTLSCSPISGHRSVSWYQQTPGQGLQFLFEYFSETQRNKGNFPGRFSGRQFSNSRSEMNVSTLELGDSALYLCASSFDAADTQYFGPGTRLTVL.

The chain links TRBV29-1 to TRBJ2-5, with D unclear. CDR3 size: 12 residues. CDR1 and CDR2 (germline): SQVTM, ANQGSEA. V was shortened by 5 bases and J by 1 base, with 8 bases between the two germline ends. DNA of the CDR3: TGCAGCGTTACAGTTGGCCAAGAGACCCAGTACTTC. Translated, it gives CSVTVGQETQYF.

This chain's CDR3 is CASSVGRGTDTQYF. The CDR3 coding sequence is TGTGCCAGCTCAGTAGGACGGGGCACAGATACGCAGTATTTT. The rearrangement uses TRBV18 and TRBJ2-3; no clear D. CDR1 KGHSH and CDR2 LQKENI come from the germline V gene. V was clipped by 5 bases and J by 1 base, with 10 bases between them. The CDR3 loop spans 14 amino acids.